The clone carrying this TCR beta chain was observed once. Its antigen remains unidentified. TCRdb's table, derived via immunoSEQ multiplex PCR, lists solely in-frame clones and lacks some. This repertoire shows 2,500,000 or so clones, around 90% found once; its top ten account for around 0.35%. From CD4+ cells came CD45RA+ naive and CD45RA-negative memory subsets. The data were obtained in a study of shared clonotypes between healthy human individuals. Study information: CD8 memory received one plate per donor, CD8 naive two, CD4 memory three and CD4 naive three. Overall study results and limits: Naive CD4 clonotypes were shared across a handful of donors at roughly 5.5%. Non-shared clonotypes were found to have lower generation probabilities than the clonotypes that were shared by all four of the sorted-subset donors.

This CDR3 region has 17 residues. From germline, CDR1 is SGHNT and CDR2 YENEEA. The junction had 13 bases not matched to a gene; V was cut back by 5 bases and J by 5 bases. The source material was naive CD4+ T cells from PBMCs. Subset denoted: CD45RA+ positively selected. V usage is TRBV11-3 and J usage is TRBJ2-3; 10 bases map to TRBD2. The sequence came from a man aged 18 to 29 in good health. Some clones in this sample may be carry-over from other donors' samples. CDR3 sequence reads: CASSPAGLAGAKDTQYF. The CDR3 DNA is TGTGCCAGCAGCCCAGCGGGGCTAGCGGGAGCGAAAGATACGCAGTATTTT.